The 14 T cell receptor beta chains below all came from one sample that was sequenced in a study of early T cells in non-severe SARS-CoV-2 infection. TCRdb used MiXCR to reprocess the 5' RACE reads, holding one entry per CDR3 protein. The data contain about 80,000 distinct CDR3 sequences, 12% of them singletons. Sequences were derived from whole blood, sampled at baseline. The source of these receptors is an adult who was a healthcare worker with PCR-confirmed SARS-CoV-2 infection or an uninfected control (not recorded which). The donor label of this sample is uncertain.

This clonotype was observed a few times. The chain carries TRBV29-1 and TRBJ1-2, with TRBD1 identical over 7 bases. Germline lookup yields CDR1 SQVTM and CDR2 ANQGSEA. The CDR3 is 12 amino acids. V lost 3 bases to trimming and J lost 8 bases; unmatched junction nucleotides: 6. In nucleotides, the CDR3 is TGCAGCGTTGAGGACCAGGGGGACGGCTACACCTTC. Protein sequence: CSVEDQGDGYTF.

This clonotype was detected ten times or more. The V call is TRBV19, the J call TRBJ2-7; TRBD1 aligns across 7 bases. The CDR3 spans 15 residues. CDR1 is LNHDA, CDR2 SQIVND, per germline (reference sequence). After removal of 5 bases from V and 3 bases from J, the junction contained 10 bases not matched to a gene. CDR3 sequence (DNA): TGTGCCAGTAGTGGTTCCCGGGACAGAGGCTACGAGCAGTACTTC. Residues: CASSGSRDRGYEQYF.

The table lists this clonotype with a few counts. The CDR3 nucleotides read TGCGCCAGCAGCGACCAAGGACTAGCGGGTAACACCGGGGAGCTGTTTTTT. This codes for CASSDQGLAGNTGELFF. The V gene is TRBV5-1, the J gene TRBJ2-2; 11 nucleotides agree with TRBD2. The CDR3 loop spans 17 amino acids. The V segment lost 4 bases and the J segment 2 bases; nucleotides outside the gene matches: 7. Per germline, CDR1 SGHRS and CDR2 YFSETQ.

V usage is TRBV2 and J usage is TRBJ2-4; a possible D gene is TRBD2 (6 bases). From germline, CDR1 is SNHLY and CDR2 FYNNEI. V was clipped by 8 bases and J by 2 bases, with 13 bases between them. This CDR3 is 14 amino acids long. This CDR3 is CASQWGVSKNIQYF. The CDR3 DNA is TGTGCCAGCCAATGGGGGGTTTCCAAAAACATTCAGTACTTC.

This clonotype occurred many times. V and J are TRBV27 and TRBJ2-7; D is unclear. The CDR3 extends over 15 amino acids. Germline V CDR1 and CDR2: MNHEY, SMNVEV (reference sequence). The V end lost 2 bases, the J end lost 0 bases, and 11 bases lay between the germline ends. CDR3 amino acids: CASSLIRASSYEQYF. The CDR3, as DNA: TGTGCCAGCAGTTTAATAAGGGCCAGCTCCTACGAGCAGTACTTC.

This clonotype was recorded at least ten times. The rearrangement links TRBV2 to TRBJ2-6; 9 bases map to TRBD1. The ends lost 8 bases at V and 10 bases at J; junction bases unmatched: 9. The germline gives CDR1 SNHLY, CDR2 FYNNEI. This CDR3 is 14 amino acids long. CDR3: CASSMRQGVNVLTF. DNA for the CDR3: TGTGCCAGCTCGATGAGACAGGGGGTAAACGTCCTGACTTTC. The whole variable domain, remainder taken from reference TRBV2 and TRBJ2-6, is EPEVTQTPSHQVTQMGQEVILRCVPISNHLYFYWYRQILGQKVEFLVSFYNNEISEKSEIFDDQFSVERPDGSNFTLKIRSTKLEDSAMYFCASSMRQGVNVLTFGAGSRLTVL.

In its sample, this clonotype was seen a few times. The rearrangement uses TRBV6-2 or TRBV6-3 and TRBJ2-5; tentative D call: TRBD2 (5 bases). Trimming took off 2 bases at V and 5 bases at J, with 15 bases between the two ends. The CDR3 loop spans 15 amino acids. Germline-derived CDR1 and CDR2 are MNHEY and SVGEGT. Here the CDR3 reads CASSYGLAKEETQYF. The CDR3 DNA is TGTGCCAGCAGTTACGGACTCGCAAAGGAGGAGACCCAGTACTTC.

This clonotype has at least ten counts. The rearrangement joins TRBV6-6 to TRBJ2-1; 9 bases fit TRBD1. The CDR3 is 19 residues long. The V segment lost 2 bases and the J segment 7 bases; nucleotides outside the gene matches: 18. Germline-derived CDR1 and CDR2 are MNHNY and SVGAGI (reference sequence). CDR3 residues: CASSYPKTGGGGSVNEQFF. As DNA, the CDR3 is TGTGCCAGCAGTTACCCTAAAACAGGGGGCGGTGGTTCGGTAAATGAGCAGTTCTTC.

The table lists this clonotype with a few counts. The chain recombines TRBV7-2 with TRBJ2-5, with TRBD1 matching over 10 bases. V was clipped by 3 bases and J by 1 base; unmatched bases: 8. The CDR3 has 17 amino acids. Per the germline V gene, CDR1 is SGHTA and CDR2 is FQGNSA. Here the CDR3 DNA reads TGTGCCAGCAGCTTTCTTCCGGGACAGGGGCCCCAAGAGACCCAGTACTTC. Protein: CASSFLPGQGPQETQYF.

The chain couples TRBV6-5 to TRBJ2-5; D not resolved. Trimming took 2 bases from V and 11 from J, leaving 9 bases between them. CDR1 MNHEY and CDR2 SVGAGI come from the germline V gene. This CDR3 has 11 residues. CDR3 bases: TGTGCCAGCAGTTACCTCGGATTACAGTACTTC. This encodes CASSYLGLQYF.

The sample holds a few counts of this clonotype. This chain connects TRBV6-1 to TRBJ2-4; D gene unclear. Trimming pared 7 bases from V and 10 bases from J, leaving 8 bases between. The CDR3 covers 10 residues. Germline values: CDR1 MNHNS, CDR2 SASEGT. CDR3 nucleotide sequence: TGTGCCAGCATGCGAGGAATTCAGTACTTC. This gives the protein CASMRGIQYF.

This clonotype was recorded many times. The chain employs TRBV27 and TRBJ2-1; 8 bases are a match to TRBD2. After removal of 2 bases from V and 4 bases from J, the junction contained 4 bases not matched to a gene. Germline V gene sequence: CDR1 MNHEY, CDR2 SMNVEV (reference sequence). This CDR3 has 15 amino acids. CDR3 in amino acids: CASSLMAGGYNEQFF. CDR3 sequence (DNA): TGTGCCAGCAGTTTAATGGCGGGGGGTTACAATGAGCAGTTCTTC.

This clonotype was counted a few times. CDR3 DNA: TGTGCCAGCAGCGTAGGAGGTGGCCTTGGATCGGAGCAGTTCTTC. As protein: CASSVGGGLGSEQFF. The chain joins TRBV9 to TRBJ2-1; D remains unclear. V lost 0 bases and J lost 10, with 17 bases in between. The CDR3 runs 15 residues. Germline values: CDR1 SGDLS, CDR2 YYNGEE.

This clonotype was counted between two and nine times. The V gene is TRBV5-5, the J gene TRBJ1-5; 11 bases are a match to TRBD1. Germline CDR1 and CDR2: SGHKS and YYEKEE (reference sequence). After removal of 4 bases from V and 1 base from J, the junction contained 1 base not matched to a gene. This CDR3 comprises 15 residues. This CDR3 reads CASSRTGGSNQPQHF. CDR3 coding DNA: TGTGCCAGCAGCCGGACAGGGGGCAGCAATCAGCCCCAGCATTTT.